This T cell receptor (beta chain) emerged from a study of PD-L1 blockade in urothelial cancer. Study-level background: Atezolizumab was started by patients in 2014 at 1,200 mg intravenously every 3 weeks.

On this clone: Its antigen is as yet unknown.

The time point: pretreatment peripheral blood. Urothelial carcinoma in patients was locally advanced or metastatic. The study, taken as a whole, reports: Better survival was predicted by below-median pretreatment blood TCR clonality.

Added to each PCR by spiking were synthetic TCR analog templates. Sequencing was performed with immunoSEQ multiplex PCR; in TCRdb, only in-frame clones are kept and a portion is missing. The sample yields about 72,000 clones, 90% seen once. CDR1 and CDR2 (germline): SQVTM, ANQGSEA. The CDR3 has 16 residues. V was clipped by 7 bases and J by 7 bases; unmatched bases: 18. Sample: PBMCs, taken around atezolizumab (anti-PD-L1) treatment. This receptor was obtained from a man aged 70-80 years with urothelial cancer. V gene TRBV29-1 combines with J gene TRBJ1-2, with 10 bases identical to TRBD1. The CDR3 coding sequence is TGCAGCGCCACCCCGGGTTCCGGGACAGGGGCCCCTGGCTACACCTTC. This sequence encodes CSATPGSGTGAPGYTF.